One TCR beta chain is described in this entry. V dropped 5 bases and J dropped 1; count of bases not matched to a gene: 7. Germline CDR1 and CDR2: DFQATT and SNEGSKA (reference sequence). The CDR3 is 15 residues long. This entry is derived from a study of T-cell reconstitution after alpha-beta-depleted transplantation in children. During its preparation, the TCRbeta library received unique molecular identifiers. TCRdb reprocessed the PCR reads via MiXCR and lists one record per CDR3 protein. This table has over 200,000 distinct CDR3 sequences, around 7.7% appearing once. The receptor was derived from a male patient aged 2-15 years who had a stem cell transplant for acute myeloid leukemia, so the T cells may come from the graft donor. The gene calls are TRBV20-1 and TRBJ2-3; 9 bases fit TRBD2. The material sequenced was PBMCs, mostly from graft donor cells, taken 360 days after TCRalphabeta/CD19-depleted stem cell transplant. The CDR3 is CSAPRLAARTDTQYF. Written as DNA, the CDR3 is TGCAGTGCTCCGCGACTAGCGGCCCGCACAGATACGCAGTATTTT.